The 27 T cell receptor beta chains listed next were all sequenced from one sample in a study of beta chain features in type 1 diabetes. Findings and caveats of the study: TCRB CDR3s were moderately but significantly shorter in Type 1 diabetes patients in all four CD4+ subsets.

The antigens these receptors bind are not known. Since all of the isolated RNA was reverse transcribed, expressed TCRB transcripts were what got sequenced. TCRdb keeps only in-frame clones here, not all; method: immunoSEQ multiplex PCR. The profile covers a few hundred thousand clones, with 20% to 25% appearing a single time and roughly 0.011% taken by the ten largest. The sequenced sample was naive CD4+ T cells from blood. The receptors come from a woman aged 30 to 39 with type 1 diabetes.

This CDR3 is CASNLAGDRQETQYF. The CDR3, as DNA: TGTGCCAGCAATCTAGCGGGAGACCGACAAGAGACCCAGTACTTC. The chain is built from TRBV6-5 and TRBJ2-5, with 10 positions matching TRBD2. Trimming cost V 7 bases and J 2 bases; bases outside gene matches: 7. CDR1 and CDR2 from the germline V gene are MNHEY and SVGAGI. The CDR3 consists of 15 residues.

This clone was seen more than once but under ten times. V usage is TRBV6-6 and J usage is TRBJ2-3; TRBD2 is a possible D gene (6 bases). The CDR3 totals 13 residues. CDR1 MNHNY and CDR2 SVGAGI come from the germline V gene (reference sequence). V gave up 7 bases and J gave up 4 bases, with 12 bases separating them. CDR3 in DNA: TGTGCCAGCAAAGGGACTTTCGCAGATACGCAGTATTTT. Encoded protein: CASKGTFADTQYF.

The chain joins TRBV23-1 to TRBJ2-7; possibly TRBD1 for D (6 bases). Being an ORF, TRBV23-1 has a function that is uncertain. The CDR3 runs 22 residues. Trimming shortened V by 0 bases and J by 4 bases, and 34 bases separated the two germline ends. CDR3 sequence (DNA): TGCGCCAGCAGTCAATCGAGAGAGTTCCGGACAGCGATAGCTACTCTCAAGTACGAGCAGTACTTC. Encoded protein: CASSQSREFRTAIATLKYEQYF.

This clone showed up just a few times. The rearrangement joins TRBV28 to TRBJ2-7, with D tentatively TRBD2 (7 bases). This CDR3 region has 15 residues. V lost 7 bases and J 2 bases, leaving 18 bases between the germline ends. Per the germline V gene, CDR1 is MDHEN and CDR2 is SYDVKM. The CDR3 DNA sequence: TGTGCCAGCAAATCGGGGGGCCGACCTACCTACGAGCAGTACTTC. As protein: CASKSGGRPTYEQYF.

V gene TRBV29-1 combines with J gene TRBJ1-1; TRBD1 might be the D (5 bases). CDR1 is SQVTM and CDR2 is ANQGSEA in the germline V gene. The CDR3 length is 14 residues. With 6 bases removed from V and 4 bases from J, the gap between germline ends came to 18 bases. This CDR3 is CSVEAGRKPTEAFF. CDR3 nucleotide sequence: TGCAGCGTAGAGGCGGGACGTAAGCCCACTGAAGCTTTCTTT.

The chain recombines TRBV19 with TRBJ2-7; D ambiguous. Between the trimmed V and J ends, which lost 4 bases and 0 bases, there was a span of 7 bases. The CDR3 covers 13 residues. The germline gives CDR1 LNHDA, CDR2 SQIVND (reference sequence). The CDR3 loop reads CASSSGDSYEQYF. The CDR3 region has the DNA TGTGCCAGTAGTAGCGGAGACTCCTACGAGCAGTACTTC.

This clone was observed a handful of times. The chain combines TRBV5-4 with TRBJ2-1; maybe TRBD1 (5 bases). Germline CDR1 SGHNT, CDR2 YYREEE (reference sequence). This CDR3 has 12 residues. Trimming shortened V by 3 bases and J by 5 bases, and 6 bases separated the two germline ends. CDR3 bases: TGTGCCAGCAGCTCAGGGAACAATGAGCAGTTCTTC. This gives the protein CASSSGNNEQFF.

The CDR3 DNA follows: TGTGCCAGTAGTATTTATGAGGGTTCCTACGAGCAGTACTTC. It encodes CASSIYEGSYEQYF. The V and J genes are TRBV19 and TRBJ2-7; perhaps TRBD2 as D (5 bases). Trimming left V 3 bases short and J 1 base short, with 10 bases between. This CDR3 is 14 amino acids long. Germline CDR1 reads LNHDA; CDR2 reads SQIVND (reference sequence).

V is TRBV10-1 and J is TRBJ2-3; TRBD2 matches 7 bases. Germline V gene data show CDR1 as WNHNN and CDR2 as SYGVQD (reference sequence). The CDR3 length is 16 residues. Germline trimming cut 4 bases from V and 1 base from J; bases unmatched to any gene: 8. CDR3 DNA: TGCGCCAGCAGTGGGGGCAGCGGGACCGGCACAGATACGCAGTATTTT. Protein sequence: CASSGGSGTGTDTQYF.

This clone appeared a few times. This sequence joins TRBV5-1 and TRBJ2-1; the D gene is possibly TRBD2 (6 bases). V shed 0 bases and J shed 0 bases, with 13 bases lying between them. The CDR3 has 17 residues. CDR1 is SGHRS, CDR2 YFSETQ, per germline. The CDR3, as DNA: TGCGCCAGCAGCTTGGGCCTAGCGCTGAGCTCCTACAATGAGCAGTTCTTC. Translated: CASSLGLALSSYNEQFF.

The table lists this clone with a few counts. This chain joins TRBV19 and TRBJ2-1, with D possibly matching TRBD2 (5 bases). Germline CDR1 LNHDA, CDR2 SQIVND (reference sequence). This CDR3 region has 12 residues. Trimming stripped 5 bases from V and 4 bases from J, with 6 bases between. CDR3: CASSWTYNEQFF. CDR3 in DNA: TGTGCCAGTAGTTGGACTTACAATGAGCAGTTCTTC.

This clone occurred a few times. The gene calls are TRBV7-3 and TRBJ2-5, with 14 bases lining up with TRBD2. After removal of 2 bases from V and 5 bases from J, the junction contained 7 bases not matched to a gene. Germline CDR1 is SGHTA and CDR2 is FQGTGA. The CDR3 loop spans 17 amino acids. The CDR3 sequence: CASSLYGTSGRRETQYF. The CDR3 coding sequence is TGTGCCAGCAGCTTATACGGGACTAGCGGGAGACGGGAGACCCAGTACTTC.

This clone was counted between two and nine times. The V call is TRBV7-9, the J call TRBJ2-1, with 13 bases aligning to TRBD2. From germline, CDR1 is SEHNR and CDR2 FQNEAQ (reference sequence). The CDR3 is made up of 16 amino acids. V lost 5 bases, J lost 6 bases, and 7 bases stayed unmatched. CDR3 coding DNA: TGTGCCAGCAGCCACAGGACTAGCGGGAGATTCAATGAGCAGTTCTTC. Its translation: CASSHRTSGRFNEQFF. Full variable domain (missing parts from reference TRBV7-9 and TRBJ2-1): DTGVSQNPRHKITKRGQNVTFRCDPISEHNRLYWYRQTLGQGPEFLTYFQNEAQLEKSRLLSDRFSAERPKGSFSTLEIQRTEQGDSAMYLCASSHRTSGRFNEQFFGPGTRLTVL.

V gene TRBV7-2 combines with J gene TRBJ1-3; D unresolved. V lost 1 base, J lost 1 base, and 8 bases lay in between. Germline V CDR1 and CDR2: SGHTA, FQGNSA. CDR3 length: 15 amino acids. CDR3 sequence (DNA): TGTGCCAGCAGCTTAGTAGGCGGTTCTGGAAACACCATATATTTT. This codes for CASSLVGGSGNTIYF.

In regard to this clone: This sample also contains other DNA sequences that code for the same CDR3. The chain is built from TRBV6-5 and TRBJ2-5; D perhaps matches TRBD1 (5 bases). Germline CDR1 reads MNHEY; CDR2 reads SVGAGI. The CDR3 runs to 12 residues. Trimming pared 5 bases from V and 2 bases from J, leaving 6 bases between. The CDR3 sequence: CASSDSQETQYF. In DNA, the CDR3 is TGTGCCAGCAGTGACAGTCAAGAGACCCAGTACTTC.

The CDR3 sequence is CASSKTGANGYTF. The DNA for the CDR3 is TGTGCCAGCAGCAAGACAGGGGCCAATGGCTACACCTTC. This chain joins TRBV7-9 and TRBJ1-2; TRBD1 agrees at 8 bases. V lost 5 bases and J lost 6; bases outside the gene matches: 5. Germline lookup yields CDR1 SEHNR and CDR2 FQNEAQ (reference sequence). The CDR3 consists of 13 residues.

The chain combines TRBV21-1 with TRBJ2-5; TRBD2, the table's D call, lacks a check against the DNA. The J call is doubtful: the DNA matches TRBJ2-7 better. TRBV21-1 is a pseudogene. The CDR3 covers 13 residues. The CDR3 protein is CASSKGSSYEQYF. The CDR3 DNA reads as TGTGCCAGCAGCAAGGGGAGCTCCTACGAGCAGTACTTC.

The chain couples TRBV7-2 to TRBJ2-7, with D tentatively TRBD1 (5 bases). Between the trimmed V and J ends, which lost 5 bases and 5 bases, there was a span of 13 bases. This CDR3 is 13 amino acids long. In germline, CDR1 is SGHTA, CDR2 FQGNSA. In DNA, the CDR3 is TGTGCCAGCAGCCCAGGGTATAGCCACGAGCAGTACTTC. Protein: CASSPGYSHEQYF.

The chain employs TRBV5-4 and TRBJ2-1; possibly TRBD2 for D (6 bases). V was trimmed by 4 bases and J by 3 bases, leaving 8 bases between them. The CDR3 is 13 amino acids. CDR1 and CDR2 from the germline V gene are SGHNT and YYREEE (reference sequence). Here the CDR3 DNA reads TGTGCCAGCAGCCCCGGGGGCTACAATGAGCAGTTCTTC. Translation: CASSPGGYNEQFF.

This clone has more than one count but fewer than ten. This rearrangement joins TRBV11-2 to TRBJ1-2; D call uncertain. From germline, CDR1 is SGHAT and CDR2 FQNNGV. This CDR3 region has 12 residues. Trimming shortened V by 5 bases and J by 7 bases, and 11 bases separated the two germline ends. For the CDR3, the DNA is TGTGCCAGCAGCCTCTCCACGGGTGGCTACACCTTC. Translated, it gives CASSLSTGGYTF. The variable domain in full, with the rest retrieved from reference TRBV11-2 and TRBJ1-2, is EAGVAQSPRYKIIEKRQSVAFWCNPISGHATLYWYQQILGQGPKLLIQFQNNGVVDDSQLPKDRFSAERLKGVDSTLKIQPAKLEDSAVYLCASSLSTGGYTFGSGTRLTVV.

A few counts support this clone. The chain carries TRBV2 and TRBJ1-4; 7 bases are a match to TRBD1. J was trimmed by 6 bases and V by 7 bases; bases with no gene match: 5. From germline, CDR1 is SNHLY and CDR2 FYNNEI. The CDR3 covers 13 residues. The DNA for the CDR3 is TGTGCCAGCAAATCGGGACAGTATGAAAAACTGTTTTTT. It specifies CASKSGQYEKLFF.

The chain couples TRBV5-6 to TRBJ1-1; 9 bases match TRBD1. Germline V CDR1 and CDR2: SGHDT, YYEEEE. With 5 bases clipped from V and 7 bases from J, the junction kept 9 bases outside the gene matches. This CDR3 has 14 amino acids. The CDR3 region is CASRYRDRAFEAFF. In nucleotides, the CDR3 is TGTGCCAGCAGGTACCGGGACAGGGCTTTTGAAGCTTTCTTT.

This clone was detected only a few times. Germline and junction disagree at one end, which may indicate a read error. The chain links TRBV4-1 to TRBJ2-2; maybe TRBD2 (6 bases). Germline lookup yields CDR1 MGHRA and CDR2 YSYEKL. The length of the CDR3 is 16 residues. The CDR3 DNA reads TGTGCCAGCAGCCCATCTTTAGCGGCGAACACCGGGGAGCTGTTTTTT. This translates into CASSPSLAANTGELFF.

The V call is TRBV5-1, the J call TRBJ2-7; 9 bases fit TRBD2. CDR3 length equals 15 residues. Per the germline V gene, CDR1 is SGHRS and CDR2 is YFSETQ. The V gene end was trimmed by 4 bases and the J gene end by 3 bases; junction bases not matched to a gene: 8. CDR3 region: CASSLDSGRSYEQYF. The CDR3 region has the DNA TGCGCCAGCAGCCTCGATAGCGGGAGAAGCTACGAGCAGTACTTC.

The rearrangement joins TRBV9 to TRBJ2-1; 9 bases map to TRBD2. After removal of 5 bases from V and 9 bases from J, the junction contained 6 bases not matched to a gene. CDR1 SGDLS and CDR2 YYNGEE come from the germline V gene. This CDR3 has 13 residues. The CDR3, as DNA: TGTGCCAGCAGTGGGACTAGCTTAAGTGAGCAGTTCTTC. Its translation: CASSGTSLSEQFF.

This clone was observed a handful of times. The CDR3 region has the DNA TGTGCCTGGAGTGGTAGCGGGGAGGCCTACAATGAGCAGTTCTTC. Protein sequence: CAWSGSGEAYNEQFF. The chain links TRBV30 to TRBJ2-1; 8 bases match TRBD2. Per the germline V gene, CDR1 is GTSNPN and CDR2 is SVGIG (reference sequence). Germline trimming cut 1 base from V and 2 bases from J; bases unmatched to any gene: 4. This CDR3 spans 15 amino acids.

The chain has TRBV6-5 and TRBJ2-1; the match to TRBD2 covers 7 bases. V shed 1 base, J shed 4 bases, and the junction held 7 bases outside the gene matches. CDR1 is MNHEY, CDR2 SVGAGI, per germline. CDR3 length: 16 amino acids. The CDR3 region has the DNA TGTGCCAGCAGTTACTGGGGCGGGAGTTCATACAATGAGCAGTTCTTC. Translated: CASSYWGGSSYNEQFF.